This T cell receptor (beta chain) was obtained from a study of CD8 T cells in ankylosing spondylitis (dated by TCRdb to the late 2010s). Concerning the study at large: To find TCR variants linked to disease, the study profiled T cell receptor beta repertoires in ankylosing spondylitis patients and healthy donors. The whole study cohort included 108 healthy donors and around 24 ankylosing spondylitis patients. Peripheral blood samples were taken, and synovial fluid was additionally collected from ankylosing spondylitis patients. Overall study outcomes, separate from this receptor: Some motif variants had previously been reported in the synovial fluid and blood of reactive arthritis patients, which suggests shared mechanisms of disease initiation. A TCR beta motif made up of several highly homologous amino acid variants appeared to be characteristic of blood from ankylosing spondylitis patients. The disease-linked clones were reported to be significantly enriched in matched synovial fluid samples from ankylosing spondylitis patients. The disease-linked clones showed a CD8+ phenotype and occurred at relatively low frequencies in peripheral blood.

TCRdb records Illumina HiSeq 2500 as the sequencer. TCR beta libraries were prepared by quantitative 5'-RACE with molecular barcodes. In the authors' own workflow: A new computational method, built on a probabilistic model of VDJ rearrangement, was used to identify disease-linked TCR variants. TCRdb reran the public reads through fastp at Q25 and MiXCR, keeping productive beta chains. One record per CDR3 amino acid sequence lists the most common genes and DNA. TCRdb, rather than the study authors, made the V and J calls. This sample comprises 700,000 to 850,000 distinct CDR3 sequences, 12% of them detected only once. Under 0.6% of the sample goes to the ten largest clones. Including cysteine and phenylalanine, the CDR3 has 15 amino acids. Only the CDR3 DNA is retained, 45 bases long and in frame from the first base. The V end loses 5 bases and the J end loses 4 bases, and a stretch of 18 bases separates them. The germline V gene (reference sequence) gives CDR1 as DFQATT and CDR2 as SNEGSKA.

This clonotype was recorded many times. What this receptor recognizes is not known. Base qualities are not at hand, and no much larger clone is one base apart. The material sequenced was blood, either unsorted or a sorted T cell fraction (not recorded which). This receptor was taken from a male donor with ankylosing spondylitis. In this chain, TRBV20-1 is recombined with TRBJ1-5; the D gene is perhaps TRBD1, on 6 matching bases. Read as DNA, the sequence is TGCAGTGCTTCTAGGCATGGACAGAAGAATCAGCCCCAGCATTTT. Translated, it gives CSASRHGQKNQPQHF.